This T cell receptor beta chain is drawn from a study of OX40 agonist ivuxolimab in advanced cancers. A note on the overall study: Ivuxolimab, which targeted the costimulatory receptor OX40 (CD134), was an agonistic, fully human IgG2 monoclonal antibody. Of the approximately 50 patients in dose escalation, 19 had hepatocellular carcinoma, some 15 had melanoma, 9 had renal cell carcinoma and 9 had head and neck cancer. Intravenous ivuxolimab was administered to patients every 2 weeks at six dose levels: 0.01, 0.1, 0.3, 1.5, 3 and 10 mg/kg. Peripheral TCRbeta sequencing aimed to test whether ivuxolimab altered TCR sequence diversity and caused clonal T-cell expansion. The dose-escalation cohort was 80% to 90% male with a mean age of about 60 years, ranging from about 20 to 80. Patients were allowed to have had prior anti-PD-1, anti-PD-L1 or anti-CTLA-4 therapy, and roughly two fifths of the dose-escalation patients had been treated with checkpoint inhibitors. Partial responses occurred in three dose-escalation patients: two with cutaneous melanoma and one with hepatocellular carcinoma. The paper describes the monotherapy dose-escalation part (N of about 52 patients) of the phase I trial of ivuxolimab. Broader findings and caveats from the paper: Partial responders in the 0.1-3.0 mg/kg groups had among the lowest normalized peripheral clonal expansion, especially among CD8+ T cells. Low levels of normalized T-cell clonal expansion were also seen in some patients who did not respond. At doses from 0.1 to 3.0 mg/kg, clonal expansion was seen in both CD4+ and CD8+ blood T cells between baseline and week 6. After ivuxolimab, CD8+ T cells had more expanded clones than CD4+ T cells on average. The antigen specificity of the clonally expanded peripheral T cells was not determined.

For this clone: This receptor's antigen is unknown. Per-base quality was not reported, and no clone a single base away is much larger than it.

To sequence the TCRbeta CDR3 region, genomic DNA was isolated from the sorted cells. The immunoSEQ Assay was used for sequencing of TCRbeta CDR3 regions. Not all clones reach the TCRdb copy of this immuneACCESS table, which keeps in-frame sequences only. Checked studies attribute under half of the gap to unresolved V genes and leave the rest unexplained. Across this sample there are about 93,000 clones, with around 90% seen only once. The top ten clones comprise more than 0.5% of the sample. The trial excluded patients who had a history of autoimmune disease or were on systemic immunosuppression. Peripheral blood for TCR sequencing was drawn from every dose cohort at baseline, at cycle 4 day 1 and at cycle 7 day 1. The samples were drawn from a first-in-human, open-label, multicenter phase I dose-escalation trial of ivuxolimab. The trial enrolled adults with locally advanced or metastatic head and neck squamous cell, hepatocellular, melanoma or renal cell carcinoma. Before TCR sequencing, CD4+ T cells and CD8+ T cells were sorted from peripheral blood as separate populations.

From cysteine to phenylalanine, the CDR3 is 15 amino acids long. Only the CDR3 part of the read is kept: 45 bases, read in frame from the first base. V has 5 bases trimmed and J has 1 base trimmed; junction bases matching no gene number 6. CDR1 ENHRY and CDR2 SYGVKD are derived from the germline V gene. This TCR was sampled from an adult with an advanced solid tumor such as melanoma, head and neck, liver or kidney cancer. This receptor chain uses TRBV10-3 and TRBJ2-5, and 8 bases in between align with TRBD1. The sample here was CD4+ or CD8+ T cells sorted from blood, taken in a trial of the OX40 agonist ivuxolimab. In nucleotides, the sequence is TGTGCCATCAGTCAGGGACAGGCAGTCCAAGAGACCCAGTACTTC. This gives the protein CAISQGQAVQETQYF.